This T cell receptor beta chain stems from a study of blood T cell repertoires in COVID-19. Background on the study: T cells, B-cell-depleted T cells, or PBMCs supplied cDNA or gDNA.

The germline CDR1 and CDR2 sequences are LNHDA and SQIVND (reference sequence). The CDR3 length is 15 residues. V lost 5 bases, J lost 5 bases, and 10 bases stayed unmatched. Libraries were prepared by immunoSEQ multiplex PCR; TCRdb keeps only in-frame clonotypes and omits some of them. The sample contains 210,000 or so clones, around 84% of which appear only once. This chain links TRBV19 with TRBJ2-7, with 9 bases lining up with TRBD1. The receptor was isolated from a man between 50 and 59 years old with acute or convalescent COVID-19. Input material: peripheral blood. The DNA for the CDR3 is TGTGCCAGTAGTCTATCCCGGGACAGGGTCGACGAGCAGTACTTC. Amino acid sequence: CASSLSRDRVDEQYF.